Each of the 14 T cell receptor beta chains below was sequenced from the same sample in a study of T cell responses to AZD1222 COVID-19 vaccine. TCRdb's copy holds only in-frame clones and misses some; the assay was immunoSEQ multiplex PCR. The data hold around 58,000 clones, with roughly four fifths observed a single time. Sequencing used peripheral blood, obtained on day 0 of AZD1222 vaccination. All receptors derive from an adult in good health.

The chain recombines TRBV18 with TRBJ2-7; D may correspond to TRBD1 or TRBD2 (5 bases each). The CDR3 is 13 residues long. Trimming shortened V by 5 bases and J by 5 bases, and 13 bases separated the two germline ends. CDR1 and CDR2 from the germline V gene are KGHSH and LQKENI. As DNA, the CDR3 is TGTGCCAGCTCAACACTCCGGGGCCACGAGCAGTACTTC. Its protein is CASSTLRGHEQYF.

This sequence joins TRBV6-4 and TRBJ2-1; 9 nucleotides line up with TRBD2. This CDR3 has 15 residues. V gave up 6 bases and J gave up 6 bases; unmatched junction bases: 9. Germline V gene sequence: CDR1 MRHNA, CDR2 SNTAGT. CDR3 amino acids: CASSLLAGTSNEQFF. The CDR3 bases are TGTGCCAGCAGCCTGCTAGCGGGGACCTCCAATGAGCAGTTCTTC.

The rearrangement joins TRBV24-1 to TRBJ2-3; 12 nucleotides agree with TRBD2. The CDR3 extends over 17 amino acids. The germline CDR1 and CDR2 sequences are KGHDR and SFDVKD. V lost 5 bases, J lost 4 bases, and 9 bases stayed unmatched. The CDR3 DNA is TGTGCCACCAGTGCCTTGCTACTAGCGGGAGGCCCAGATACGCAGTATTTT. It translates to CATSALLLAGGPDTQYF.

The gene calls are TRBV6-1 and TRBJ2-7; 9 nucleotides agree with TRBD1. The CDR3 is 17 residues long. V was pared by 0 bases and J by 5 bases, with 11 bases of the junction left unmatched. Germline values: CDR1 MNHNS, CDR2 SASEGT. The CDR3 nucleotides are TGTGCCAGCAGTGAAGCGCTTCGAGGGACAGGGAACCACGAGCAGTACTTC. Its protein product is CASSEALRGTGNHEQYF.

The chain joins TRBV29-1 to TRBJ2-7, with TRBD2 matching 12 bases. Germline CDR1 reads SQVTM; CDR2 reads ANQGSEA. The CDR3 covers 14 residues. Germline trimming cut 5 bases from V and 0 bases from J; bases unmatched to any gene: 2. The CDR3 DNA reads as TGCAGCGTTATGACTAGCGGGGGCTCCTACGAGCAGTACTTC. As protein: CSVMTSGGSYEQYF.

The V and J genes are TRBV6-5 and TRBJ1-6, with TRBD1 matching 9 bases. The CDR3 runs to 15 residues. V dropped 6 bases and J dropped 7; count of bases not matched to a gene: 7. Germline V CDR1 and CDR2: MNHEY, SVGAGI. In nucleotides, the CDR3 is TGTGCCAGCAGACCCTATGACAGGGGGAATTCACCCCTCCACTTT. Translation: CASRPYDRGNSPLHF.

The chain is built from TRBV9 and TRBJ1-2, with D unresolved. Trimming shortened V by 6 bases and J by 1 base, and 16 bases separated the two germline ends. This CDR3 has 15 residues. Germline V gene data show CDR1 as SGDLS and CDR2 as YYNGEE. The CDR3 DNA follows: TGTGCCAGCACCCCCAGCCAGCCCCTTAACTATGGCTACACCTTC. It yields the protein CASTPSQPLNYGYTF. Drawing the rest from reference TRBV9 and TRBJ1-2, the complete variable domain is DSGVTQTPKHLITATGQRVTLRCSPRSGDLSVYWYQQSLDQGLQFLIQYYNGEERAKGNILERFSAQQFPDLHSELNLSSLELGDSALYFCASTPSQPLNYGYTFGSGTRLTVV.

The V gene is TRBV19, the J gene TRBJ2-7; either TRBD1 or TRBD2 may supply D (6 bases each). With 1 base removed from V and 0 bases from J, the gap between germline ends came to 10 bases. Germline values: CDR1 LNHDA, CDR2 SQIVND (reference sequence). The CDR3 spans 15 residues. CDR3 DNA sequence: TGTGCCAGTAGTATAGGGCGGGACATCTCCTACGAGCAGTACTTC. The encoded protein is CASSIGRDISYEQYF.

The chain has TRBV7-9 and TRBJ2-7, with D perhaps matching TRBD1 or TRBD2 (5 bases each). The germline V gene encodes CDR1 SEHNR and CDR2 FQNEAQ (reference sequence). CDR3 length: 12 residues. Trimming stripped 9 bases from V and 3 bases from J, with 12 bases between. The CDR3 coding sequence is TGTGCCAGTGGAGATGGGGGCTACGAGCAGTACTTC. Translated: CASGDGGYEQYF. Combining the CDR3 with reference TRBV7-9 and TRBJ2-7 gives the whole variable domain DTGVSQNPRHKITKRGQNVTFRCDPISEHNRLYWYRQTLGQGPEFLTYFQNEAQLEKSRLLSDRFSAERPKGSFSTLEIQRTEQGDSAMYLCASGDGGYEQYFGPGTRLTVT.

The chain has TRBV2 and TRBJ2-7; D uncertain. Germline loops: CDR1 SNHLY, CDR2 FYNNEI. V was pared by 2 bases and J by 1 base, with 6 bases between. There are 13 residues in the CDR3. Here the CDR3 DNA reads TGTGCCAGCAGTGAACCATTTTCCTACGAGCAGTACTTC. Its protein is CASSEPFSYEQYF.

This clone has only a few counts. The rearrangement links TRBV29-1 to TRBJ1-2, with 9 positions matching TRBD1. The CDR3 spans 12 residues. With 7 bases clipped from V and 6 bases from J, the junction kept 6 bases outside the gene matches. CDR1 and CDR2 (germline): SQVTM, ANQGSEA. The CDR3 region is CSALQGADGYTF. The CDR3 coding sequence is TGCAGCGCTTTACAGGGGGCGGATGGCTACACCTTC.

This chain uses TRBV12-3 or TRBV12-4 with TRBJ1-2; 7 nucleotides agree with TRBD1. The CDR3 is 13 residues long. Losses at the gene ends were 6 bases for V and 4 bases for J; bases not matched to a gene: 5. CDR3 in amino acids: CASSSGQTYGYTF. DNA for the CDR3: TGTGCCAGCAGCTCGGGACAGACCTATGGCTACACCTTC.

The chain recombines TRBV7-8 with TRBJ2-4, with 8 bases fitting TRBD2. The CDR3 is made up of 18 amino acids. The V segment lost 6 bases and the J segment 0 bases; nucleotides outside the gene matches: 13. Germline lookup yields CDR1 SGHVS and CDR2 FQNEAQ. This chain's CDR3 is CASRGASGPDLAKNIQYF. DNA of the CDR3: TGTGCCAGCAGAGGGGCTAGCGGGCCTGATCTAGCCAAAAACATTCAGTACTTC.

The chain uses TRBV28 and TRBJ1-5; D is ambiguous. The CDR3 length is 13 residues. V was shortened by 7 bases and J by 4 bases, with 11 bases between the two germline ends. The germline CDR1 and CDR2 sequences are MDHEN and SYDVKM. CDR3 in DNA: TGTGCCAGCATTCCCGGGATTAATCAGCCCCAGCATTTT. The encoded protein is CASIPGINQPQHF.